A selection of T cell receptor beta chains follows, all from one sample in a study of CD8 T cells in ankylosing spondylitis. TCRdb itself ran the 5' RACE reads through MiXCR, one entry per CDR3 protein. This table holds about 480,000 distinct CDR3 sequences, approximately 17% found once. Sequenced sample: blood, either unsorted or a sorted T cell fraction (not recorded which). The receptors stem from a male donor with ankylosing spondylitis. Each CDR3 is given with its conserved first and last residue. The D gene is left open where the match is weak. Only part of the rows carry a size: once, few, many, or a class if the clone is expanded.

V gene	D gene	clone size	J gene	CDR3 DNA	CDR3 protein
TRBV6-1	TRBD1	few	TRBJ1-2	TGTGCCAGCAGTCGACAGGGTGATAATTATGGCTACACCTTC	CASSRQGDNYGYTF
TRBV4-2	TRBD2	few	TRBJ2-3	TGTGCCAGCAGCCAAAGCGGGAGGGTGACAGATACGCAGTATTTT	CASSQSGRVTDTQYF
TRBV6-2/TRBV6-3	.	.	TRBJ1-5	TGTGCCAGCAGTTACCTTGGCAGCGGAAATCAGCCCCAGCATTTT	CASSYLGSGNQPQHF
TRBV6-1	TRBD1	.	TRBJ1-5	TGTGCCAGCAGCAGGACAGGGGAAGGGAATCAGCCCCAGCATTTT	CASSRTGEGNQPQHF
TRBV5-1	.	.	TRBJ2-7	TGCGCCAGCAGCTTGGCTAGTAGGCAGGTCAACGAGCAGTACTTC	CASSLASRQVNEQYF
TRBV5-1	.	few	TRBJ2-7	TGCGCCAGCAGCTTGACAGGGAACTCCTACGAGCAGTACTTC	CASSLTGNSYEQYF
TRBV5-5	TRBD2	once	TRBJ2-5	TGTGCCAGCAGCTTAGGGACTAGCGGGAGGACGGAGACCCAGTACTTC	CASSLGTSGRTETQYF
TRBV9	TRBD2	.	TRBJ2-1	TGTGCCAGCAGCGTGTATTTAACTAGCGGGGCCTACAATGAGCAGTTCTTC	CASSVYLTSGAYNEQFF
TRBV4-3	TRBD1	.	TRBJ1-1	TGCGCCAGCAGCCACGTACTGGGGACAGGGGGCGAATCTCGGAAAGCTTTCTTT	CASSHVLGTGGESRKAFF
TRBV5-6	.	few	TRBJ1-1	TGTGCCAGCAGCTCGTTTTGGGACACCAGTGAAGCTTTCTTT	CASSSFWDTSEAFF
TRBV12-3/TRBV12-4	TRBD2	few	TRBJ2-2	TGTGCCAGCAGTTTAATGCTAGCGGCGAACACCGGGGAGCTGTTTTTT	CASSLMLAANTGELFF
TRBV7-9	.	.	TRBJ1-1	TGTGCCAGCAGGAAGGACAGTCCGGTTACTGAAGCTTTCTTT	CASRKDSPVTEAFF
TRBV20-1	TRBD2	.	TRBJ2-7	TGCAGTGCCCCGGTGGGGGAAAAGCGGGGGGCCTCCTACGAGCAGTACTTC	CSAPVGEKRGASYEQYF
TRBV27	.	many	TRBJ1-5	TGTGCCAGCAGTTTACGGGAGAGCAATCAGCCCCAGCATTTT	CASSLRESNQPQHF
TRBV4-2	TRBD2	.	TRBJ2-3	TGTGCCAGCAGCCAACCACTAGCGGGATCCCACAATCCGCAGTATTTT	CASSQPLAGSHNPQYF
TRBV29-1	.	.	TRBJ1-5	TGCAGCGTGGGGTGGGACGCCAATCAGCCCCAGCATTTT	CSVGWDANQPQHF
TRBV5-1	.	few	TRBJ2-7	TGCGCCAGCAGCTTGGACGGTCCACCGCTCGAGCAGTACTTC	CASSLDGPPLEQYF
TRBV29-1	TRBD1	.	TRBJ2-7	TGCAGCGCGACACAGGGGACCTACGAGCAGTACTTC	CSATQGTYEQYF
TRBV5-5	TRBD2	many	TRBJ2-1	TGTGCCAGCAGCGATACTAGCGGGACGATCTACAATGAGCAGTTCTTC	CASSDTSGTIYNEQFF
TRBV27	.	.	TRBJ1-2	TGTGCCAGCAGCATCACAGGGAGTCGGAGCTATGGCTACACCTTC	CASSITGSRSYGYTF
TRBV5-1	.	many	TRBJ1-5	TGCGCCAGCAGCTTGATCCCAGGCGGCAATCAGCCCCAGCATTTT	CASSLIPGGNQPQHF
TRBV12-3/TRBV12-4	.	.	TRBJ2-1	TGTGCCAGCAGTTCCCGAAGGTCCTACAATGAGCAGTTCTTC	CASSSRRSYNEQFF
TRBV24-1	.	.	TRBJ2-2	TGTGCCACCAGCGAGCCCAACACCGGGGAGCTGTTTTTT	CATSEPNTGELFF
TRBV29-1	TRBD2	many	TRBJ2-1	TGCAGCGTTGGGGAGCGGGGGTACAATGAGCAGTTCTTC	CSVGERGYNEQFF
TRBV25-1	.	.	TRBJ2-1	TGTGCCAGCACTCAACCTGGGGCGGGAACGATGAATGAGCAGTTCTTC	CASTQPGAGTMNEQFF
TRBV15	TRBD1	.	TRBJ1-2	TGTGCCACCAGCAGAGGTGGCCGGGACAGGGACTTCGGCTACACCTTC	CATSRGGRDRDFGYTF
TRBV7-9	.	few	TRBJ2-6	TGTGCCAGCAGCTTAAGCCTCCCCAAGGCCAACGTCCTGACTTTC	CASSLSLPKANVLTF
TRBV29-1	.	once	TRBJ1-1	TGCAGCGTCATGACTCTGAACACTGAAGCTTTCTTT	CSVMTLNTEAFF
TRBV30	TRBD2	many	TRBJ2-5	TGTGCCTGGAGTGGGACTAGCCAAGAGACCCAGTACTTC	CAWSGTSQETQYF
TRBV6-2/TRBV6-3	.	few	TRBJ2-7	TGTGCCAGCAGCCTAGTTTTTACCTACGAGCAGTACTTC	CASSLVFTYEQYF
TRBV9	TRBD2	few	TRBJ2-5	TGTGCCAGCAGCGTTTCCGGGACTAGTAAAATTCAAGAGACCCAGTACTTC	CASSVSGTSKIQETQYF
TRBV28	.	.	TRBJ1-1	TGTGCCAGCAGACACCGTTCGGGGACTGAAGCTTTCTTT	CASRHRSGTEAFF
TRBV27	.	many	TRBJ1-1	TGTGCCAGCAGGGGGGGGGTGGGTACTGAAGCTTTCTTT	CASRGGVGTEAFF
TRBV20-1	.	few	TRBJ1-5	TGCAGTGCTAGTGGGGACTATAGCAATCAGCCCCAGCATTTT	CSASGDYSNQPQHF
TRBV12-3/TRBV12-4	.	.	TRBJ2-5	TGTGCCAGCAGTTGGGCTAGGCAAGAGACCCAGTACTTC	CASSWARQETQYF
TRBV5-1	.	.	TRBJ2-2	TGCGCCAGCAACCAAGAGGGAGTTGGTAAGGCCGGGGAGCTGTTTTTT	CASNQEGVGKAGELFF
TRBV6-2/TRBV6-3	TRBD1	.	TRBJ2-7	TGTGCCAGCATTGCAACCGGGACAGGTTCCTACGAGCAGTACTTC	CASIATGTGSYEQYF
TRBV5-1	.	.	TRBJ1-4	TGCGCCAGCAGCTCTGAAGGGGAAAAACTGTTTTTT	CASSSEGEKLFF
TRBV28	TRBD1	.	TRBJ1-1	TGTGCCAGCAGGGGACAGGGGATGAACACTGAAGCTTTCTTT	CASRGQGMNTEAFF
TRBV20-1	TRBD1	.	TRBJ1-1	TGCAGTGCGGAGACAGGGGTGAACACTGAAGCTTTCTTT	CSAETGVNTEAFF
TRBV20-1	TRBD2	few	TRBJ2-7	TGCAGTGCTAGTTTAGCTAGCGGAAATAACGAGCAGTACTTC	CSASLASGNNEQYF
TRBV20-1	.	.	TRBJ2-5	TGCAGTGCTATTCGGGGTAGCCAAGAGACCCAGTACTTC	CSAIRGSQETQYF
TRBV20-1	TRBD1	few	TRBJ1-5	TGCAGTGCTGGACAGGGAGTGTGGGGCAATCAGCCCCAGCATTTT	CSAGQGVWGNQPQHF
TRBV29-1	.	few	TRBJ2-4	TGCAGCGTTGATGTGTCAGGGGACATTCAGTACTTC	CSVDVSGDIQYF
TRBV12-3/TRBV12-4	TRBD2	few	TRBJ2-1	TGTGCCAGCAGTCATCCGGGACTAGGCGACTATGAGCAGTTCTTC	CASSHPGLGDYEQFF
TRBV20-1	TRBD2	.	TRBJ2-3	TGCAGTGTACGGACTAGCGGGAGTTCCCGCCTGTATTTT	CSVRTSGSSRLYF
TRBV19	TRBD1	.	TRBJ1-1	TGTGCCAGTAGTCAGGACAGGGGGGTGACTGAAGCTTTCTTT	CASSQDRGVTEAFF
TRBV11-1	TRBD1	.	TRBJ2-5	TGTGCCAGCAGCCAGGACAGGGAAGAGACCCAGTACTTC	CASSQDREETQYF
TRBV27	.	.	TRBJ1-2	TGTGCCAGCAGTACAGGGCTCTCTCCCTATGGCTACACCTTC	CASSTGLSPYGYTF
TRBV10-3	.	few	TRBJ1-2	TGTGCCATCAGTGAGTTAGCAGATTATGGCTACACCTTC	CAISELADYGYTF
TRBV4-2	TRBD1	.	TRBJ1-1	TGTGCCAGCAGCCTGAAGACAGGGGATACTGAAGCTTTCTTT	CASSLKTGDTEAFF
TRBV6-1	.	.	TRBJ1-1	TGTGCCAGCAGCCAAAGACAGGTCCTCGGGGGTGAAGCTTTCTTT	CASSQRQVLGGEAFF
TRBV7-8	TRBD1	.	TRBJ1-2	TGTGCCAGCAGCTTAGCTCCGACAGGGATAGGCGGCTACACCTTC	CASSLAPTGIGGYTF
TRBV20-1	.	many	TRBJ1-5	TGCAGTGCCTCTCGGGCAATGGGTCAGCCCCAGCATTTT	CSASRAMGQPQHF
TRBV7-2	.	.	TRBJ2-3	TGTGCCAGCAGCGCCCAGGGGACAGATACGCAGTATTTT	CASSAQGTDTQYF
TRBV7-2	.	.	TRBJ1-6	TGTGCCAGCAGCCTCGGACGGACCAGGAATTCACCCCTCCACTTT	CASSLGRTRNSPLHF